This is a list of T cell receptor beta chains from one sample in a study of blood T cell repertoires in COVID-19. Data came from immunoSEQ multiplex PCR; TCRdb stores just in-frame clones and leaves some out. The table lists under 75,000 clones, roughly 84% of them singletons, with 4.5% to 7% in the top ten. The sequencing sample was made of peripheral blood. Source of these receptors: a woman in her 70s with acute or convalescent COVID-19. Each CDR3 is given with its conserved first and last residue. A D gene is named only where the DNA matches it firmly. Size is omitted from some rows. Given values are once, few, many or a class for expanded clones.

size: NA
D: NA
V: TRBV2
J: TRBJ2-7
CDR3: CASSGNRQQSYEQYF
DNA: TGTGCCAGCAGTGGGAACAGGCAACAATCCTACGAGCAGTACTTC

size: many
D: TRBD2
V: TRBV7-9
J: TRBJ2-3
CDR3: CASSPTGVAGTDTQYF
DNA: TGTGCCAGCAGCCCCACTGGGGTAGCGGGGACGGATACGCAGTATTTT

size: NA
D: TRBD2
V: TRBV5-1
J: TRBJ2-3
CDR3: CASSLGGGGRRDTQYF
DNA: TGCGCCAGCAGCTTGGGTGGCGGGGGGAGGCGAGATACGCAGTATTTT

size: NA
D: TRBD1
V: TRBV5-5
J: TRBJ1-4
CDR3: CASRTGAGGEKLFF
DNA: TGTGCCAGCAGGACTGGGGCAGGGGGGGAAAAACTGTTTTTT

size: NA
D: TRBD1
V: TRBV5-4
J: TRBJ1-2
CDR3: CASSLMRGQGSDGYTF
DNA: TGTGCCAGCAGCTTGATGCGAGGACAGGGTTCGGATGGCTACACCTTC

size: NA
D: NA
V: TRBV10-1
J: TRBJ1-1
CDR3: CASSELPGHMNTEAFF
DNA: TGCGCCAGCAGTGAGCTACCGGGACACATGAACACTGAAGCTTTCTTT

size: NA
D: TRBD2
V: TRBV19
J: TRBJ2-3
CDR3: CASRHRAGGTRDTQYF
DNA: TGTGCCAGTAGACATCGAGCGGGGGGGACCCGTGATACGCAGTATTTT

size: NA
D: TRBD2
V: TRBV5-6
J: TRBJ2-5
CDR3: CASSYSSSGGYQETQYF
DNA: TGTGCCAGCAGCTACTCCTCCAGCGGGGGGTACCAAGAGACCCAGTACTTC

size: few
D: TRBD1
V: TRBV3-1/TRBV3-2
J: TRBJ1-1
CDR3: CASSLSTGGAFF
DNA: TGTGCCAGCAGCCTAAGCACAGGGGGAGCTTTCTTT

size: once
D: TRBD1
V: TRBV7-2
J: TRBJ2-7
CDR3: CASSLGWDSVYEQYF
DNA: TGTGCCAGCAGCTTAGGTTGGGACAGTGTCTACGAGCAGTACTTC

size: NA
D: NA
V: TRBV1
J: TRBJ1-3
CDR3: CTSSQDRVEADYSGNTIYF
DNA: TGCACCAGCAGCCAAGATAGGGTGGAAGCAGACTACTCTGGAAACACCATATATTTT

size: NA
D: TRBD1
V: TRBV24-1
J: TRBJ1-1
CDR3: CATSDETGSRAFF
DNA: TGTGCCACCAGTGATGAGACAGGGAGTCGAGCTTTCTTT

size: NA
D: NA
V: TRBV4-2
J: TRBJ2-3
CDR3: CASGVEGVTDTQYF
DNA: TGTGCCAGCGGTGTAGAGGGCGTTACAGATACGCAGTATTTT

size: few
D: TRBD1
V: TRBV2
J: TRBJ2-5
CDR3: CASSEAGTGGETQYF
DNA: TGTGCCAGCAGTGAAGCAGGGACAGGGGGAGAGACCCAGTACTTC

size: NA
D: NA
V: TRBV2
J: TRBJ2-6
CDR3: CASSTGSGANVLTF
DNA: TGTGCCAGCAGTACAGGGTCTGGGGCCAACGTCCTGACTTTC

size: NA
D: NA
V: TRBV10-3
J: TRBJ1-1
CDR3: CAISNIVGGGDTEAFF
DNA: TGTGCCATCAGTAATATAGTGGGGGGGGGCGACACTGAAGCTTTCTTT

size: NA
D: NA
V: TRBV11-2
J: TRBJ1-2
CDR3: CASSPDSNYGYTF
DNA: TGTGCCAGCAGCCCCGACAGTAACTATGGCTACACCTTC

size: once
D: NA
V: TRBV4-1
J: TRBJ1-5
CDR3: CASSQVTGLFGNQPQHF
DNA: TGCGCCAGCAGCCAAGTAACAGGGTTGTTTGGCAATCAGCCCCAGCATTTT

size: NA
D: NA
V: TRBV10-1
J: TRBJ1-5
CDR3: CASSEWTPERDQPQHF
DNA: TGCGCCAGCAGTGAGTGGACACCCGAACGTGATCAGCCCCAGCATTTT

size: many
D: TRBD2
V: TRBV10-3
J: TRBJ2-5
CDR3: CATSATSGEETQYF
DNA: TGTGCCACGTCCGCGACTAGCGGGGAAGAGACCCAGTACTTC

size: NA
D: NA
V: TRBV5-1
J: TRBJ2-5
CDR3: CASSSTGSDETQYF
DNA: TGCGCCAGCAGCTCAACAGGGTCCGATGAGACCCAGTACTTC

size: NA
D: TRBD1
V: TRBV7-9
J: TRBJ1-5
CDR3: CASSLGGQVNQPQHF
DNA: TGTGCCAGCAGCTTAGGGGGACAGGTGAATCAGCCCCAGCATTTT

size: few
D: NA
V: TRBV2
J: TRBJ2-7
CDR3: CASRRAYEQYF
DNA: TGTGCCAGCCGGAGGGCCTACGAGCAGTACTTC

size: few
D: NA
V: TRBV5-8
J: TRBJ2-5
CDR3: CASSLGQQETQYF
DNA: TGTGCCAGCAGCTTGGGGCAGCAAGAGACCCAGTACTTC

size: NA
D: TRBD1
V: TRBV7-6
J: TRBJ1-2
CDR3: CASSLGPGGYGYTF
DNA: TGTGCCAGCAGCTTAGGGCCAGGGGGCTATGGCTACACCTTC

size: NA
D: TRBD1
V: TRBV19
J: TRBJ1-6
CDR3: CASSIQGPGGNFYNSPLHF
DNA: TGTGCCAGTAGTATCCAGGGGCCAGGGGGCAATTTCTATAATTCACCCCTCCACTTT

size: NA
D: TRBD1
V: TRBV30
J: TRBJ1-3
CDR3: CAWSEGQGSGNTIYF
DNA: TGTGCCTGGAGTGAGGGACAGGGCTCTGGAAACACCATATATTTT

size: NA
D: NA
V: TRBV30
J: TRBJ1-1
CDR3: CAWSSGPRAFF
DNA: TGTGCCTGGAGTTCAGGGCCGCGAGCTTTCTTT